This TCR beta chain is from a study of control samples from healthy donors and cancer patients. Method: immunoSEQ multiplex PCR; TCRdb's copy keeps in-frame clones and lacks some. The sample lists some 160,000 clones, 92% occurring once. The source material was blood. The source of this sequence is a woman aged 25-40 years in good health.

The CDR3 is CASTQPGDALDTQYF. The CDR3, as DNA: TGTGCCAGCACCCAGCCCGGGGATGCCCTCGATACGCAGTATTTT. The chain recombines TRBV13 with TRBJ2-3; possibly TRBD2 for D (5 bases). This CDR3 region has 15 residues. CDR1 is PRHDT, CDR2 FYEKMQ, per germline (reference sequence). The V and J ends lost 7 bases and 6 bases respectively, with 20 bases between them. The full variable domain, its missing parts supplied by reference TRBV13 and TRBJ2-3, is AAGVIQSPRHLIKEKRETATLKCYPIPRHDTVYWYQQGPGQDPQFLISFYEKMQSDKGSIPDRFSAQQFSDYHSELNMSSLELGDSALYFCASTQPGDALDTQYFGPGTRLTVL.